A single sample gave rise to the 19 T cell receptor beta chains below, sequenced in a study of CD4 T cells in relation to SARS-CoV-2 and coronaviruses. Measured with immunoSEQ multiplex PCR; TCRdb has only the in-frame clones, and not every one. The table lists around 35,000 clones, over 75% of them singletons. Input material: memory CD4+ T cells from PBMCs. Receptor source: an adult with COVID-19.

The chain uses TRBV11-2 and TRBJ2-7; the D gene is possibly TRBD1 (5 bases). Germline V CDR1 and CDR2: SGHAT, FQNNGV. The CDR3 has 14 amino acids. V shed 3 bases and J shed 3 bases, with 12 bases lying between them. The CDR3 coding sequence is TGTGCCAGCAGCTTTATCAGGGAAAGCTACGAGCAGTACTTC. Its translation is CASSFIRESYEQYF.

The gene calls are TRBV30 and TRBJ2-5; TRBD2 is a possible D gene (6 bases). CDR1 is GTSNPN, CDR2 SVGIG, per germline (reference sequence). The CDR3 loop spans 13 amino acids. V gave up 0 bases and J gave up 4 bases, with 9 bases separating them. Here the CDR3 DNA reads TGTGCCTGGAGTGTACGGAGGGGAGAGACCCAGTACTTC. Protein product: CAWSVRRGETQYF.

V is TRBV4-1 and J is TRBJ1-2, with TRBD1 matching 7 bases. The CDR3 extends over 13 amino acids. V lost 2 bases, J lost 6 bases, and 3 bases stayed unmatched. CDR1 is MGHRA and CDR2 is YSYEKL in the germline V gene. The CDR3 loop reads CASSQIDRDGYTF. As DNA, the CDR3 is TGCGCCAGCAGCCAAATCGACAGGGATGGCTACACCTTC.

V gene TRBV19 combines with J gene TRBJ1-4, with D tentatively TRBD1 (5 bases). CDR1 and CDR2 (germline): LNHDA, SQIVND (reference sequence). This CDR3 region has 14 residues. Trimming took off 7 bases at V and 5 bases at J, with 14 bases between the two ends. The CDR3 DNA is TGTGCCAGTACCCAACAGGTCCGAAATGAAAAACTGTTTTTT. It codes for CASTQQVRNEKLFF.

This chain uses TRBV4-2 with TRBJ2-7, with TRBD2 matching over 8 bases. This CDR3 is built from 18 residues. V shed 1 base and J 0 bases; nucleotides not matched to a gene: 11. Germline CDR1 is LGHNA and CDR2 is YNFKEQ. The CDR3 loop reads CASSQGGSPREGSYEQYF. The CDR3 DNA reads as TGTGCCAGCAGCCAAGGGGGCTCCCCACGGGAGGGCTCCTACGAGCAGTACTTC.

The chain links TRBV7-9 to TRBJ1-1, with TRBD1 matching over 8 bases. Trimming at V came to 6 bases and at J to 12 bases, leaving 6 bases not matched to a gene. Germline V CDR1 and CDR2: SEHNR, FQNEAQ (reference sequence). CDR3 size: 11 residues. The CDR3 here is CASSWDRRTFF. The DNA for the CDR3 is TGTGCCAGCAGTTGGGACAGGCGAACTTTCTTT.

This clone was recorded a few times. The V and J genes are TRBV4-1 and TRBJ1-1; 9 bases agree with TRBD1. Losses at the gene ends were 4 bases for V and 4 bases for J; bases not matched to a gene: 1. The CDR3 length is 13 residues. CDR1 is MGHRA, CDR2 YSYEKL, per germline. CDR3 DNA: TGCGCCAGCAGCCCGACAGGGGGCACTGAAGCTTTCTTT. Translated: CASSPTGGTEAFF.

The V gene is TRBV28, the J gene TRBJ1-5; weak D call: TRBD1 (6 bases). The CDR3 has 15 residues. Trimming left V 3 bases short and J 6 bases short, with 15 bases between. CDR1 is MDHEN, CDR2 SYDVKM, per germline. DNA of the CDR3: TGTGCCAGCAGTTTTCATTCAGGGGCCCCTCAGCCCCAGCATTTT. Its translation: CASSFHSGAPQPQHF.

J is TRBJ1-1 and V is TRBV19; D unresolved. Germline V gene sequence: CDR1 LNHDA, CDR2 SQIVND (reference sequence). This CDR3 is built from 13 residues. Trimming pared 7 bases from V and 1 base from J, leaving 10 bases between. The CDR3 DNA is TGTGCCAGTACCGCAGTCGGGAACACTGAAGCTTTCTTT. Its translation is CASTAVGNTEAFF.

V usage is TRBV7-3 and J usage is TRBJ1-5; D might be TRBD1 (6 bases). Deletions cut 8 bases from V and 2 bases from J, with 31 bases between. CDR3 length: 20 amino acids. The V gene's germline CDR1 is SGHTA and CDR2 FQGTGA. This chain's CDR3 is CASHPTSVPRGSVGNQPQHF. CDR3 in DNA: TGTGCCAGCCATCCAACGAGTGTGCCTAGGGGGTCCGTTGGCAATCAGCCCCAGCATTTT.

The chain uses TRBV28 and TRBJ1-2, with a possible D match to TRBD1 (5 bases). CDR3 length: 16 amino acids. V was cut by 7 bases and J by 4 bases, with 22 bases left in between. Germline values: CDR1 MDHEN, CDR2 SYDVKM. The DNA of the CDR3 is TGTGCCAGCACCCGAACCCAGGGCCTCGACTTCTATGGCTACACCTTC. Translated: CASTRTQGLDFYGYTF.

This CDR3 reads CASSSGRGRGNIQYF. The CDR3 DNA reads TGTGCCAGCAGCTCCGGACGGGGGCGCGGGAACATTCAGTACTTC. This chain uses TRBV7-2 with TRBJ2-4; D possibly uses TRBD1 or TRBD2 (6 bases each). Between the trimmed V and J ends, which lost 4 bases and 7 bases, there was a span of 17 bases. The CDR3 covers 15 residues. Germline CDR1 and CDR2: SGHTA and FQGNSA.

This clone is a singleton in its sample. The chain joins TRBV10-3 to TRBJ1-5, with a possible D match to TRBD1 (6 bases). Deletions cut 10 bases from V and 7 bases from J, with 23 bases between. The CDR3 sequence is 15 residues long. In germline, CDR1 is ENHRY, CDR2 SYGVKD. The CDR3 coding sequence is TGTGCCACCAGGGGCGGTGGGGGAGTAGGGCAGCCCCAGCATTTT. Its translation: CATRGGGGVGQPQHF.

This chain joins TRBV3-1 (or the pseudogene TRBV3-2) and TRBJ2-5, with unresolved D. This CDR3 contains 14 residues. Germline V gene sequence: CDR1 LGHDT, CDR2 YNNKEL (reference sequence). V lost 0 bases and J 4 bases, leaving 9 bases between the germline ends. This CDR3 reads CASSQEGRPETQYF. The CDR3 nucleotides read TGTGCCAGCAGCCAAGAGGGTCGGCCAGAGACCCAGTACTTC.

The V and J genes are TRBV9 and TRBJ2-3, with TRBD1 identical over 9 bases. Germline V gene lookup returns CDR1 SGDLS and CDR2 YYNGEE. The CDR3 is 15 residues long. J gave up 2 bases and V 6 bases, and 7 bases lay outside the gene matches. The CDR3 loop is CASTLQGASTDTQYF. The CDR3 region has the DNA TGTGCCAGCACCCTACAGGGGGCCTCCACAGATACGCAGTATTTT.

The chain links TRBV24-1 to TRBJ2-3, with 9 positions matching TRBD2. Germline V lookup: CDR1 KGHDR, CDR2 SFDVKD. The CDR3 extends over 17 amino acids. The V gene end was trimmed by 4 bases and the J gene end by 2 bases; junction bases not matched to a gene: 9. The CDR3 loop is CATSEGPGLADTDTQYF. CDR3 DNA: TGTGCCACCAGTGAGGGACCGGGACTAGCTGACACAGATACGCAGTATTTT.

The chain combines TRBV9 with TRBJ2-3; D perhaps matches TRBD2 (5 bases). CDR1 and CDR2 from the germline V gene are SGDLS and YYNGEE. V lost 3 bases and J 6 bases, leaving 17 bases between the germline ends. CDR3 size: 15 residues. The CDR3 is CASSANTYRGDTQYF. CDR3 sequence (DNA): TGTGCCAGCAGCGCCAACACTTACCGAGGGGATACGCAGTATTTT.

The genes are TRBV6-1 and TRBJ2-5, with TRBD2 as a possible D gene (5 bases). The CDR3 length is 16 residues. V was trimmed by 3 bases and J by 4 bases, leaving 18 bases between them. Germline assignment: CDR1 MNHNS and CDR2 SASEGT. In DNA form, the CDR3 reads TGTGCCAGCAGTGATCGTAACCTCGACTACGCAGAGACCCAGTACTTC. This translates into CASSDRNLDYAETQYF.

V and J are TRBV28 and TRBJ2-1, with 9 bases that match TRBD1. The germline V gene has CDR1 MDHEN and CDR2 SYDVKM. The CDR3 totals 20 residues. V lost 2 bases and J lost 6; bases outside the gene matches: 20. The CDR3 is CASSLMLGGQGWFSGNEQFF. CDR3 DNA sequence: TGTGCCAGCAGTTTAATGTTAGGCGGACAGGGGTGGTTTTCGGGCAATGAGCAGTTCTTC.